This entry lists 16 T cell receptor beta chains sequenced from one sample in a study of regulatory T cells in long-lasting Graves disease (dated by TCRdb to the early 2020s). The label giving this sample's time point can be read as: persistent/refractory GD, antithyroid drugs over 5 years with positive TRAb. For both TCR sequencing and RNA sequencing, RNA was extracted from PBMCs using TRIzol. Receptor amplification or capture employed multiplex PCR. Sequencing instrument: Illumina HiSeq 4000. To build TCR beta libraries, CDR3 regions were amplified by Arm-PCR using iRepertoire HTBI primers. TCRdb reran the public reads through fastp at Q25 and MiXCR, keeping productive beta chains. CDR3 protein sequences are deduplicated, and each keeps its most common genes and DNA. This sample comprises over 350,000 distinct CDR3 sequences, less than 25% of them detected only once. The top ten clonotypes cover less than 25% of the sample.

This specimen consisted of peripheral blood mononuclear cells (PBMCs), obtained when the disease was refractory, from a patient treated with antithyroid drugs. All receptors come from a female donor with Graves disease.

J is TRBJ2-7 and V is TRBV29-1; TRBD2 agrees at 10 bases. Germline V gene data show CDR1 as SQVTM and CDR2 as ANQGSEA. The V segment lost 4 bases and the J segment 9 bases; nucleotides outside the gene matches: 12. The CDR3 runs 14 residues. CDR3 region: CSVVSEHSGRPQYF. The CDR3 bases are TGCAGCGTTGTTTCTGAACATAGCGGGAGGCCGCAGTACTTC.

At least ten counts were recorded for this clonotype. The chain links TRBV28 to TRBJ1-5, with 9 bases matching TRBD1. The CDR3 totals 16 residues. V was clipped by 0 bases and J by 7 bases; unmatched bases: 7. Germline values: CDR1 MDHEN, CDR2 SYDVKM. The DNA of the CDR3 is TGTGCCAGCAGTTTATGGACAGGGGGGATCGGGCAGCCCCAGCATTTT. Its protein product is CASSLWTGGIGQPQHF.

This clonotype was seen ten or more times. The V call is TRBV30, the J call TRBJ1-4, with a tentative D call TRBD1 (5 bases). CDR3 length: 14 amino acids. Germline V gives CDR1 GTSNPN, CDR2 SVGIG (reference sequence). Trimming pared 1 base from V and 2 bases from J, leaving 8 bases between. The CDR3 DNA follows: TGTGCCTGGAGTGGTTGGGGGACTAATGAAAAACTGTTTTTT. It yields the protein CAWSGWGTNEKLFF.

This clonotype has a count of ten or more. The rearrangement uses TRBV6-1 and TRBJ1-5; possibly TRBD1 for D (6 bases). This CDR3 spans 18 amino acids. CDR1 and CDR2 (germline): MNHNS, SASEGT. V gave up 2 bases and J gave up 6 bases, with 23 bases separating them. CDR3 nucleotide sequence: TGTGCCAGCAGTGAACTTGGACAGACAGGTTGGGTCATTCAGCCCCAGCATTTT. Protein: CASSELGQTGWVIQPQHF.

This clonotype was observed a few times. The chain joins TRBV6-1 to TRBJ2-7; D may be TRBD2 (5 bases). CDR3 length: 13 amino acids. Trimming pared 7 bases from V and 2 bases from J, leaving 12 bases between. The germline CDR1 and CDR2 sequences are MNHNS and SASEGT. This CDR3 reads CASKSGTTYEQYF. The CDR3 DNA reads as TGTGCCAGCAAGAGCGGCACCACCTACGAGCAGTACTTC.

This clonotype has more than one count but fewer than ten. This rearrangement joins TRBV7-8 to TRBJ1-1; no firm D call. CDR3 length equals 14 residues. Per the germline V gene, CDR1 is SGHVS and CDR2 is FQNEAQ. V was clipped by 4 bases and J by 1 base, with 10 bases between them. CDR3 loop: CASSSTVGNTEAFF. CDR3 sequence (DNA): TGTGCCAGCAGCTCGACGGTCGGGAACACTGAAGCTTTCTTT.

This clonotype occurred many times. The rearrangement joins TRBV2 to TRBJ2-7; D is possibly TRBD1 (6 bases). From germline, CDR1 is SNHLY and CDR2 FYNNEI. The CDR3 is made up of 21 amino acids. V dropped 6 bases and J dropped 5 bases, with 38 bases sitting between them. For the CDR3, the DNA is TGTGCCAGCAGGACGACAGCGATAACCCCAGGGGTTGGGTATAAAAGAGACGAGCAGTACTTC. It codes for CASRTTAITPGVGYKRDEQYF.

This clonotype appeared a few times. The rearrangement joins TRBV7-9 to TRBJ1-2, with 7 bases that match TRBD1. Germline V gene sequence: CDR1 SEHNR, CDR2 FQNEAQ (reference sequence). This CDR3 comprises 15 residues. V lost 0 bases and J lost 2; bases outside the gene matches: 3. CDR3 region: CASSLAGTVNYGYTF. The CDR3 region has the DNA TGTGCCAGCAGCTTAGCCGGGACAGTCAACTATGGCTACACCTTC.

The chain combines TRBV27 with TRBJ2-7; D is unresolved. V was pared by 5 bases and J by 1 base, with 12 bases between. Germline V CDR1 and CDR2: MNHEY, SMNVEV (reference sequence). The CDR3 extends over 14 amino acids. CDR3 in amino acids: CASSPLSSSYEQYF. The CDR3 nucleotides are TGTGCCAGCAGTCCTTTGAGCAGTTCCTACGAGCAGTACTTC.

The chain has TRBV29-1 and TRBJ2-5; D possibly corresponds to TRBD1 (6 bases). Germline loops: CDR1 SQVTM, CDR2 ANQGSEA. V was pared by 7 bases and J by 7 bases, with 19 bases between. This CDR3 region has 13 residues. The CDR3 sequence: CSAPLGAAGTQYF. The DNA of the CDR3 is TGCAGCGCCCCGTTGGGGGCTGCAGGGACCCAGTACTTC.

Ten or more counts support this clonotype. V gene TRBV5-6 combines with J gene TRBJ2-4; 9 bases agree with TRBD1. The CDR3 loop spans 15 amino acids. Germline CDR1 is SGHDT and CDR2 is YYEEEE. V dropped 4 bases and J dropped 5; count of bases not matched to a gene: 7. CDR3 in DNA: TGTGCCAGCAGCGATACCGGGACAGGGCAAAACATTCAGTACTTC. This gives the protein CASSDTGTGQNIQYF.

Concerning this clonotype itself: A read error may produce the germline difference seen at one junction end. The CDR3 DNA reads as TGCAGCGTTGCGGGAGCGGGGGACCTATTC. It is translated as CSVAGAGDLF. The chain recombines TRBV29-1 with TRBJ1-2, with D perhaps matching TRBD1 (5 bases). CDR3 length: 10 amino acids. The germline V gene has CDR1 SQVTM and CDR2 ANQGSEA.

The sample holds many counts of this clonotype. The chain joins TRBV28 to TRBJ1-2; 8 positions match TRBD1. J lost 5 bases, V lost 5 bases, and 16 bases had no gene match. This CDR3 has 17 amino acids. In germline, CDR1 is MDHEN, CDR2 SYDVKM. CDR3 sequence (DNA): TGTGCCAGCAGTGACTCCTCAGGGCAGGGGGCAGGGTATGGCTACACCTTC. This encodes CASSDSSGQGAGYGYTF.

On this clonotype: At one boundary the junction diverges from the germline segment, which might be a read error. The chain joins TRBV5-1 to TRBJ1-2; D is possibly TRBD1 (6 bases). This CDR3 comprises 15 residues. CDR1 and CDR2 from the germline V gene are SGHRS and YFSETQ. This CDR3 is CASSRDTSANYSYTF. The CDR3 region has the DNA TGCGCCAGCAGCCGGGACACCTCAGCGAACTATAGCTACACCTTC.

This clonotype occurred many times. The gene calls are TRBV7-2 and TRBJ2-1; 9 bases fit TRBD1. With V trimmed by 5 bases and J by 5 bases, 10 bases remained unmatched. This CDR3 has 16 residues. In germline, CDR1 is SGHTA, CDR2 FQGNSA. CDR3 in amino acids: CASSPYRDRVNNEQFF. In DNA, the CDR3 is TGTGCCAGCAGCCCGTACCGGGACAGGGTGAACAATGAGCAGTTCTTC.

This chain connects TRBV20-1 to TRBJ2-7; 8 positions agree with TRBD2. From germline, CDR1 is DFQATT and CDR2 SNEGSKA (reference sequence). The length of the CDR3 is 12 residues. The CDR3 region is CRGPGGPAEQYF. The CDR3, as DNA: TGCAGAGGACCGGGAGGGCCCGCCGAGCAGTACTTC.